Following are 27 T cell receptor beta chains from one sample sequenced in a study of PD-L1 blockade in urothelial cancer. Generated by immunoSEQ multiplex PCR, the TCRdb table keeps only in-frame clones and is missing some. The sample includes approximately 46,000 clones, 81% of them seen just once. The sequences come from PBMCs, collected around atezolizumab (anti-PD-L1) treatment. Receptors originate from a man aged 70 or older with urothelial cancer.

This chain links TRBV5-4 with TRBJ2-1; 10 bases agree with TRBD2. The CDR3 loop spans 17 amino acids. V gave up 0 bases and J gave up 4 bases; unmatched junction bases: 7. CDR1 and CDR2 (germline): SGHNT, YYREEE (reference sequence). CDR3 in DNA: TGTGCCAGCAGCTTGGATATCGGACTAGCGGTTTACAATGAGCAGTTCTTC. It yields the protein CASSLDIGLAVYNEQFF.

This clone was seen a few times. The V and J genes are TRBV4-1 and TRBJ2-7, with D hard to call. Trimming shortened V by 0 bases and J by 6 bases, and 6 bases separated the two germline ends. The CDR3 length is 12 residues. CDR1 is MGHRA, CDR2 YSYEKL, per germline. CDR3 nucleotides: TGCGCCAGCAGCCAAGATCCGGGCGAGCAGTACTTC. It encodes CASSQDPGEQYF.

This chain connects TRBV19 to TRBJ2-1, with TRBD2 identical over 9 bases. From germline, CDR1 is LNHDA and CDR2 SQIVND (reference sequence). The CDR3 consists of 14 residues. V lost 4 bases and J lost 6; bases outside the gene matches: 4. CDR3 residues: CASSSGRASNEQFF. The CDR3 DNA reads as TGTGCCAGTAGTAGCGGGAGGGCCAGCAATGAGCAGTTCTTC.

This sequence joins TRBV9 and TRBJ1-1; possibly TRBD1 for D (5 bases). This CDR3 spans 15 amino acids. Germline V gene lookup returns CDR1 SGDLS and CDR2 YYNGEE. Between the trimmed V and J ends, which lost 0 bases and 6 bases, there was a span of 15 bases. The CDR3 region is CASSVERGLRAEAFF. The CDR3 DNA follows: TGTGCCAGCAGCGTAGAAAGGGGCCTTAGGGCTGAAGCTTTCTTT.

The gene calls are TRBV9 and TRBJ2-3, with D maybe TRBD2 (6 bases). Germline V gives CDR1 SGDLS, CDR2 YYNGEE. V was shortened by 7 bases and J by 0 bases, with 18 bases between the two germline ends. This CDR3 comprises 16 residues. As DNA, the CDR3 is TGTGCCAGCGGGGGGAATCCCCAAACTAGCACAGATACGCAGTATTTT. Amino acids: CASGGNPQTSTDTQYF.

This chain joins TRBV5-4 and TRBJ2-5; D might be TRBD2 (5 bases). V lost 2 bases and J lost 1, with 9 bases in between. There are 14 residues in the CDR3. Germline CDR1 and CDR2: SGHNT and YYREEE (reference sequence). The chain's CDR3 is CASSFASGQETQYF. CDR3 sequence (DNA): TGTGCCAGCAGCTTTGCAAGCGGCCAAGAGACCCAGTACTTC. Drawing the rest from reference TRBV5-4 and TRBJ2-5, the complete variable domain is ETGVTQSPTHLIKTRGQQVTLRCSSQSGHNTVSWYQQALGQGPQFIFQYYREEENGRGNFPPRFSGLQFPNYSSELNVNALELDDSALYLCASSFASGQETQYFGPGTRLLVL.

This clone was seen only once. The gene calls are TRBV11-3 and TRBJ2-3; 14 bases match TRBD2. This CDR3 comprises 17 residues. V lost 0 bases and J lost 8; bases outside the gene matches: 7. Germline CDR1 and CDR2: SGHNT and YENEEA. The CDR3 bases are TGTGCCAGCAGCTTAGATGGGACTAGCGGGAGAGCTGGTACGCAGTATTTT. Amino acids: CASSLDGTSGRAGTQYF.

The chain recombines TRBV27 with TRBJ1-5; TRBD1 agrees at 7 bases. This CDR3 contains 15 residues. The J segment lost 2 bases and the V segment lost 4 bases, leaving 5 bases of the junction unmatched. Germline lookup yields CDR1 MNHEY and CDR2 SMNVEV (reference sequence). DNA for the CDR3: TGTGCCAGCAGTTCCGCAGGACAGGGCAATCAGCCCCAGCATTTT. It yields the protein CASSSAGQGNQPQHF.

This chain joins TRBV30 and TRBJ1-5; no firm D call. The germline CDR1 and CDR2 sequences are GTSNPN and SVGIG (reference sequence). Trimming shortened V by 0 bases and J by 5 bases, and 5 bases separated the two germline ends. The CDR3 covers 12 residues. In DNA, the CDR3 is TGTGCCTGGAGTGTGGGCCATCAGCCCCAGCATTTT. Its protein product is CAWSVGHQPQHF.

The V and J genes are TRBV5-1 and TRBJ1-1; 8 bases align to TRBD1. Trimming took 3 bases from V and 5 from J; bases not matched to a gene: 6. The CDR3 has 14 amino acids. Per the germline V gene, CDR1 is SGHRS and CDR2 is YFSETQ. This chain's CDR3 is CASSSAGGGTEAFF. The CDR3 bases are TGCGCCAGCAGCTCTGCAGGGGGCGGTACTGAAGCTTTCTTT.

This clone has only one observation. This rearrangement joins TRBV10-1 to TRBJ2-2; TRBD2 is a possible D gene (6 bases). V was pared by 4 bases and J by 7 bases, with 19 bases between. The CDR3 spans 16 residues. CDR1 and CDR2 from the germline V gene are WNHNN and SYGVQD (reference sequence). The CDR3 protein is CASSAQGLGPRGELFF. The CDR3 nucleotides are TGCGCCAGCAGTGCCCAGGGACTTGGGCCCCGCGGGGAGCTGTTTTTT.

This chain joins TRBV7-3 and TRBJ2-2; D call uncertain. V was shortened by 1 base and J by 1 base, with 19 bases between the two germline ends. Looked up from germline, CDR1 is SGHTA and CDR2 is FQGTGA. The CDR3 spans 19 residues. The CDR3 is CASSLKSPWARMNTGELFF. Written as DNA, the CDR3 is TGTGCCAGCAGCTTAAAATCACCATGGGCCCGCATGAACACCGGGGAGCTGTTTTTT.

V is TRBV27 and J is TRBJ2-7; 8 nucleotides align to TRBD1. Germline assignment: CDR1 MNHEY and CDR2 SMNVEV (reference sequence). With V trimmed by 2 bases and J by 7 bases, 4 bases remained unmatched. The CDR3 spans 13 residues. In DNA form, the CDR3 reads TGTGCCAGCAGTTTACTGCAGGGGGCGGAGCAGTACTTC. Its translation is CASSLLQGAEQYF.

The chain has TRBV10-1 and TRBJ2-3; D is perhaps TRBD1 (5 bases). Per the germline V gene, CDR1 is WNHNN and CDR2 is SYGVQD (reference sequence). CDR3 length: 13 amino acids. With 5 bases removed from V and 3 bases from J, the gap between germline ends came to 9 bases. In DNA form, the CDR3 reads TGCGCCAGCAGTTTACAGGTTACAGATACGCAGTATTTT. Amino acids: CASSLQVTDTQYF.

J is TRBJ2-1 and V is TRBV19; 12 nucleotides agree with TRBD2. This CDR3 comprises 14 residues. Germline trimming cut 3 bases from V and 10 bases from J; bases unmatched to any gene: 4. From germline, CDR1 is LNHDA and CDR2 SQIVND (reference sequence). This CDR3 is CASSMGLAGLEQFF. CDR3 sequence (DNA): TGTGCCAGTAGTATGGGACTAGCGGGTCTAGAGCAGTTCTTC.

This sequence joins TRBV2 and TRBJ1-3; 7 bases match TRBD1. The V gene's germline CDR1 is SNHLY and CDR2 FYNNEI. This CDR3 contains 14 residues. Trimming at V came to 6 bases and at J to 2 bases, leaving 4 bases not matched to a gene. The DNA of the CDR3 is TGTGCCAGCAGGGTCGACAGGGCTGGAAACACCATATATTTT. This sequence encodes CASRVDRAGNTIYF.

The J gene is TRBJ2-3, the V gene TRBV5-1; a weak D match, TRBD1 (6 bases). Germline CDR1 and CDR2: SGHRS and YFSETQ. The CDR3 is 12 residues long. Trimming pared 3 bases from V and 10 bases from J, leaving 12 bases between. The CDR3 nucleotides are TGCGCCAGCAGCTATGGACAGCAGGCGCAGTATTTT. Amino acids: CASSYGQQAQYF.

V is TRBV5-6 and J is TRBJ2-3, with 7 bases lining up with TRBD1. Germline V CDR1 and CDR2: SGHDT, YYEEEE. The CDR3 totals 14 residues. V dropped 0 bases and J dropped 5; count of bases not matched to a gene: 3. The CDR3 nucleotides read TGTGCCAGCAGCTTGGCCCGACAGGGAGATACGCAGTATTTT. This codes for CASSLARQGDTQYF.

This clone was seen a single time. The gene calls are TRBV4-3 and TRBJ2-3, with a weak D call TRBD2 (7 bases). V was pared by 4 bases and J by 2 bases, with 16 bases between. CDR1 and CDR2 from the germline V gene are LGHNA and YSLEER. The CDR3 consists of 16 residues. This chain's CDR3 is CASSREGGGNTDTQYF. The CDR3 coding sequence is TGCGCCAGCAGCCGGGAGGGGGGGGGCAACACAGATACGCAGTATTTT.

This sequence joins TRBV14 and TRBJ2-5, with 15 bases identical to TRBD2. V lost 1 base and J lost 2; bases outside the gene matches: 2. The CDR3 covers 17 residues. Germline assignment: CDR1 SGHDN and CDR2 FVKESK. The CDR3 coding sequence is TGTGCCAGCAGCCAAGGGACTAGCGGGAGGGGACAAGAGACCCAGTACTTC. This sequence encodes CASSQGTSGRGQETQYF.

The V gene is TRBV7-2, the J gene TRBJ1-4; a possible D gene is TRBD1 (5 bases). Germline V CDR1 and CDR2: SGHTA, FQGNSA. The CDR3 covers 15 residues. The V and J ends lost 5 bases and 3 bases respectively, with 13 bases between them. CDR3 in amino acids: CASSGSGGANEKLFF. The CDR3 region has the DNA TGTGCCAGCAGCGGCAGCGGGGGTGCTAATGAAAAACTGTTTTTT.

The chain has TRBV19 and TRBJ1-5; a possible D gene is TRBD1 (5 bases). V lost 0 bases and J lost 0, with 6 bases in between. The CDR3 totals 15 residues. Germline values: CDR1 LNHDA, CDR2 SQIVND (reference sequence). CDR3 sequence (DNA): TGTGCCAGTAGTATAGATACAGGTAGCAATCAGCCCCAGCATTTT. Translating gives CASSIDTGSNQPQHF.

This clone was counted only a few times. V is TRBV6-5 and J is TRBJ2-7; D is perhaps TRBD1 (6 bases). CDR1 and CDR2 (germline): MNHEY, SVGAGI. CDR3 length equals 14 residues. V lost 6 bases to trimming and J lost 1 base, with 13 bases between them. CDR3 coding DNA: TGTGCCAGCAGAGTACAGGGCCAGTCCTACGAGCAGTACTTC. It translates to CASRVQGQSYEQYF.

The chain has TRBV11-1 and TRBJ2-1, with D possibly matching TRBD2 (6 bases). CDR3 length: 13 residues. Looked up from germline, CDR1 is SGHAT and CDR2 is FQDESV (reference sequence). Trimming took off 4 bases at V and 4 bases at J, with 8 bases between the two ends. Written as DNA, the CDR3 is TGTGCCAGCAGCTCGGGGAGGTACAATGAGCAGTTCTTC. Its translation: CASSSGRYNEQFF.

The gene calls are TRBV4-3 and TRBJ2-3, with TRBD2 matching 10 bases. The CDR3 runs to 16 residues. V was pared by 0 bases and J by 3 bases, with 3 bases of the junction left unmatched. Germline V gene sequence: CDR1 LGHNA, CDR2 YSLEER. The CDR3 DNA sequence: TGCGCCAGCAGCCAAGAATTAGCGGGAGGTACAGATACGCAGTATTTT. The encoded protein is CASSQELAGGTDTQYF.

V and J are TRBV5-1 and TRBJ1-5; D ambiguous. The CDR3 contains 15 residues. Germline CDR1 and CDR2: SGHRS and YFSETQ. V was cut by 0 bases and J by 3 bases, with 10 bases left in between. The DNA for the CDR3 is TGCGCCAGCAGCTTGGAAAACAGCCTCAATCAGCCCCAGCATTTT. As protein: CASSLENSLNQPQHF.

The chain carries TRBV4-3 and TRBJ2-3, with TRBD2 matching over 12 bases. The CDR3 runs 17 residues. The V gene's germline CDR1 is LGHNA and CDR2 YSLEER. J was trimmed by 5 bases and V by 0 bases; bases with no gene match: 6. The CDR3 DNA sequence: TGCGCCAGCAGCCAAGAAGGTCGACTAGCGGGAGTAGATACGCAGTATTTT. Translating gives CASSQEGRLAGVDTQYF.